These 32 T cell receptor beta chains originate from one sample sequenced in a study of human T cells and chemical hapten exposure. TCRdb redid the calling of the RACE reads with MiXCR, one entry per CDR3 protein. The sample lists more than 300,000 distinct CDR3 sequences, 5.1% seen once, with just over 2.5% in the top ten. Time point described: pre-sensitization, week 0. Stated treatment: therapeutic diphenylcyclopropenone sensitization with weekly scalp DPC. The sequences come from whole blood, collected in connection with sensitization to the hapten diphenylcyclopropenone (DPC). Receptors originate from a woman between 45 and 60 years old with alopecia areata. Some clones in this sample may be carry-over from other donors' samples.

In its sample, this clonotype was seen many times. The CDR3 nucleotides are TGCAGCGTTGGAGGAGGTTCAGGGAGCCCCCAGCATTTT. It specifies CSVGGGSGSPQHF. The chain is built from TRBV29-1 and TRBJ1-5; possibly TRBD1 for D (5 bases). The length of the CDR3 is 13 residues. Trimming shortened V by 4 bases and J by 10 bases, and 17 bases separated the two germline ends. Germline CDR1 and CDR2: SQVTM and ANQGSEA.

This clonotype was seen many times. The CDR3 DNA is TGTGCCAGCAGTTACTCGTTTTTTGGGACAGAATATGGCTACACCTTC. Amino acid sequence: CASSYSFFGTEYGYTF. This chain joins TRBV6-5 and TRBJ1-2; 7 positions agree with TRBD1. J lost 5 bases, V lost 0 bases, and 9 bases had no gene match. CDR1 MNHEY and CDR2 SVGAGI come from the germline V gene. There are 16 residues in the CDR3.

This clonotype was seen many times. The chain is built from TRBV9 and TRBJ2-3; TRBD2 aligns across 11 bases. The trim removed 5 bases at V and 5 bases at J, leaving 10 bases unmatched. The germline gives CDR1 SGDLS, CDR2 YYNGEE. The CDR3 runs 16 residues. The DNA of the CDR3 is TGTGCCAGCAGTTCTTTAGCGGGGGGGCAAGGAGATACGCAGTATTTT. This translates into CASSSLAGGQGDTQYF.

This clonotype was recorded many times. Written as DNA, the CDR3 is TGCGCCAGCAGCTTAACAGGGAAGGTCTATGGCTACACCTTC. Its translation: CASSLTGKVYGYTF. The gene calls are TRBV5-1 and TRBJ1-2; a possible D gene is TRBD1 (6 bases). CDR3 length: 14 amino acids. Germline CDR1 reads SGHRS; CDR2 reads YFSETQ. Trimming took off 2 bases at V and 4 bases at J, with 12 bases between the two ends.

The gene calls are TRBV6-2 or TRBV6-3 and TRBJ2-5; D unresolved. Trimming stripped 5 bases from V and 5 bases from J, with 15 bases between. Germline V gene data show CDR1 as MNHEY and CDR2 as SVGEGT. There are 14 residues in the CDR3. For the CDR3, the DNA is TGTGCCAGCAGTCCCCGTATAGGGATGGAGACCCAGTACTTC. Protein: CASSPRIGMETQYF.

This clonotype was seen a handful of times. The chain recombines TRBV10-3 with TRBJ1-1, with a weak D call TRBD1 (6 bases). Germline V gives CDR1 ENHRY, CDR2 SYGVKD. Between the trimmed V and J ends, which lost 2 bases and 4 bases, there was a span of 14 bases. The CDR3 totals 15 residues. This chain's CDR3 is CAISERAGAATEAFF. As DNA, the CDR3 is TGTGCCATCAGTGAGCGGGCAGGGGCTGCCACTGAAGCTTTCTTT.

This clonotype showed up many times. CDR3 DNA sequence: TGTGCCATCAGCAGGGGACAGGCCGAGCAGTACTTC. Protein: CAISRGQAEQYF. V is TRBV10-3 and J is TRBJ2-7; 8 nucleotides agree with TRBD1. Germline values: CDR1 ENHRY, CDR2 SYGVKD. Losses at the gene ends were 6 bases for V and 6 bases for J; bases not matched to a gene: 4. CDR3 length: 12 amino acids.

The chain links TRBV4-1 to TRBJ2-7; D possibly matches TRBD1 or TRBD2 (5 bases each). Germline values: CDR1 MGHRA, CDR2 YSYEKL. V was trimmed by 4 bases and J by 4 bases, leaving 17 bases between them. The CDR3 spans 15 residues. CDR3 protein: CASSRGIAAEYEQYF. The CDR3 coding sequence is TGCGCCAGCAGCCGGGGGATTGCTGCTGAGTACGAGCAGTACTTC.

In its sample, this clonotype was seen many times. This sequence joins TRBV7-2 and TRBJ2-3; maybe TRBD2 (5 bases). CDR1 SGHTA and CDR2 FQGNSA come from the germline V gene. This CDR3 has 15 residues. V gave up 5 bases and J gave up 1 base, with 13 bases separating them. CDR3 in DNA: TGTGCCAGCAGCGTGGTCGACTACGGCACAGATACGCAGTATTTT. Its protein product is CASSVVDYGTDTQYF.

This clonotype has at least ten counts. The CDR3, as DNA: TGTGCCAGTAGTATAGTCGGGGGTGCCACCGGGGAGCTGTTTTTT. Translation: CASSIVGGATGELFF. The V call is TRBV19, the J call TRBJ2-2, with D possibly being TRBD2 (6 bases). The CDR3 sequence is 15 residues long. CDR1 is LNHDA, CDR2 SQIVND, per germline (reference sequence). Trimming removed 1 base at V and 4 bases at J, with 10 bases between.

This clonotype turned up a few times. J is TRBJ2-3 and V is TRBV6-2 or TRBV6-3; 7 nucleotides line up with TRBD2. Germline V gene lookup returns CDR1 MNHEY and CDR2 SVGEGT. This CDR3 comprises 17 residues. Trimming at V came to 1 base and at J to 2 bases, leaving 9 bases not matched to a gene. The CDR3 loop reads CASSYLAGTTTTDTQYF. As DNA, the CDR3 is TGTGCCAGCAGTTACTTAGCCGGGACTACCACCACAGATACGCAGTATTTT.

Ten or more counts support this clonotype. CDR3 in amino acids: CASSPATSGGTQYF. The CDR3 DNA reads as TGTGCCAGCAGCCCTGCCACTAGCGGGGGGACCCAGTACTTC. This sequence joins TRBV7-8 and TRBJ2-5; 11 bases match TRBD2. Germline CDR1 SGHVS, CDR2 FQNEAQ. The CDR3 consists of 14 residues. V lost 5 bases and J lost 7; bases outside the gene matches: 6. Full variable domain (rest looked up from reference TRBV7-8 and TRBJ2-5): GAGVSQSPRYKVAKRGQDVALRCDPISGHVSLFWYQQALGQGPEFLTYFQNEAQLDKSGLPSDRFFAERPEGSVSTLKIQRTQQEDSAVYLCASSPATSGGTQYFGPGTRLLVL.

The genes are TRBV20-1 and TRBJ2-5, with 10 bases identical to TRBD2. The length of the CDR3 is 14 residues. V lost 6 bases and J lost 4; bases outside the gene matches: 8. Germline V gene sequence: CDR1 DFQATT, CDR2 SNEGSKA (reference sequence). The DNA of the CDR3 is TGCAGTGCCCCTCTAGCGGGGGTAGGAGAGACCCAGTACTTC. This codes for CSAPLAGVGETQYF.

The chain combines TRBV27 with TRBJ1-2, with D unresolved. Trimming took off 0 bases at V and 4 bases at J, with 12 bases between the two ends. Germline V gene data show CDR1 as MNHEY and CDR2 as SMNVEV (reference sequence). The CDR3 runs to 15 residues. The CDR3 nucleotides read TGTGCCAGCAGTTTATCGAGGACGGAAACCTATGGCTACACCTTC. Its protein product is CASSLSRTETYGYTF.

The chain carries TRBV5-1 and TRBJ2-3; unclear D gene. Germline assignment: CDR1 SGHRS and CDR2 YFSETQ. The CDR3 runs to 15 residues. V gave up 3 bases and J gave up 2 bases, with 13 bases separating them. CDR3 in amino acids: CASSWRTANTDTQYF. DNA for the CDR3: TGCGCCAGCAGCTGGCGTACAGCTAACACAGATACGCAGTATTTT.

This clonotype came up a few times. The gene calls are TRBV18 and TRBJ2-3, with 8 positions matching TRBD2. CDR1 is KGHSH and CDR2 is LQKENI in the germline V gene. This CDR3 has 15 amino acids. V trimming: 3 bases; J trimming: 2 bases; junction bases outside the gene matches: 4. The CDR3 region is CASSPGSGNTDTQYF. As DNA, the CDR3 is TGTGCCAGCTCACCGGGTAGCGGGAACACAGATACGCAGTATTTT.

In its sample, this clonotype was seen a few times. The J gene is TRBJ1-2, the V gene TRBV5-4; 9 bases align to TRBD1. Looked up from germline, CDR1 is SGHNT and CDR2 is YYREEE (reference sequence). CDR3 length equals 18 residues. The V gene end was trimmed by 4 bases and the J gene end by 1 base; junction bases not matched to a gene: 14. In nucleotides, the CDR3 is TGTGCCAGCAGCCCGGAGTTGGCGGGACAGGGAATTAACTATGGCTACACCTTC. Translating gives CASSPELAGQGINYGYTF.

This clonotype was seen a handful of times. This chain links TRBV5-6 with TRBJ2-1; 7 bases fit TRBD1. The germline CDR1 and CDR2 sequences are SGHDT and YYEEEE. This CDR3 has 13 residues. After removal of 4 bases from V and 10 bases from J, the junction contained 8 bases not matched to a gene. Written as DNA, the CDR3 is TGTGCCAGCAGCCTTACAGGGGTATGGGAGCAGTTCTTC. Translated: CASSLTGVWEQFF.

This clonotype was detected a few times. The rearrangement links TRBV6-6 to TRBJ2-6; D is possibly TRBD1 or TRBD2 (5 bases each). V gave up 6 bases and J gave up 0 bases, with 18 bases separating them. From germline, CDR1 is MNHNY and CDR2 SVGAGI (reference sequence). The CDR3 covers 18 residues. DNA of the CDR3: TGTGCCAGCAGGGTTCCGGGACGTCGGAGCTCTGGGGCCAACGTCCTGACTTTC. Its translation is CASRVPGRRSSGANVLTF.

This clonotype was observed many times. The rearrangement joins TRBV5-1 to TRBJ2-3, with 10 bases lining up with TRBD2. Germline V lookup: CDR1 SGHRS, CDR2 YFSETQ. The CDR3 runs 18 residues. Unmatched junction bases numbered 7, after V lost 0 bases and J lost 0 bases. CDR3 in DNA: TGCGCCAGCAGCTTGGCAGCTAGCGGGAGTGCTAGCACAGATACGCAGTATTTT. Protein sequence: CASSLAASGSASTDTQYF.

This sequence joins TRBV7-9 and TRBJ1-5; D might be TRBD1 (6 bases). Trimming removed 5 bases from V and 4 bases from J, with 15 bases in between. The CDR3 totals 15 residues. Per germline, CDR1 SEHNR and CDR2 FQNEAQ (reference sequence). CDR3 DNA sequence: TGTGCCAGCAGCCCGATTGGGGGCCGAAATCAGCCCCAGCATTTT. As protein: CASSPIGGRNQPQHF. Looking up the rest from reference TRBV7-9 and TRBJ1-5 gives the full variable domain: DTGVSQNPRHKITKRGQNVTFRCDPISEHNRLYWYRQTLGQGPEFLTYFQNEAQLEKSRLLSDRFSAERPKGSFSTLEIQRTEQGDSAMYLCASSPIGGRNQPQHFGDGTRLSIL.

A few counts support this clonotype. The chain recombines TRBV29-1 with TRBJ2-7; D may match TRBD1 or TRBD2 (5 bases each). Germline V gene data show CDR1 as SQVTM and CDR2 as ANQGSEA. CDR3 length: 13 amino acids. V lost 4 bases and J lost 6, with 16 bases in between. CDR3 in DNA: TGCAGCGTTGCCGGGACCCGGTGGGGCGAGCAGTACTTC. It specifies CSVAGTRWGEQYF.

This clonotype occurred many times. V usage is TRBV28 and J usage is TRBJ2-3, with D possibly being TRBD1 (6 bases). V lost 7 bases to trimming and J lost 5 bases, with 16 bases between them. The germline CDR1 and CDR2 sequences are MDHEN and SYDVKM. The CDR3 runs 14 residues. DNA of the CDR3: TGTGCCAGCAAGAAGGGACATGGGAGAGATACGCAGTATTTT. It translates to CASKKGHGRDTQYF.

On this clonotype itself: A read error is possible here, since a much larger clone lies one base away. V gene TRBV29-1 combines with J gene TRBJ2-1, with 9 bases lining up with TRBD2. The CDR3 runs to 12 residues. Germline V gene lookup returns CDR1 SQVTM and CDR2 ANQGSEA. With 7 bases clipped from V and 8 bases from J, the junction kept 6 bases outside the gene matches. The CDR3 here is CSADPSGDEQFF. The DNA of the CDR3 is TGCAGCGCCGACCCTAGCGGGGATGAGCAGTTCTTC.

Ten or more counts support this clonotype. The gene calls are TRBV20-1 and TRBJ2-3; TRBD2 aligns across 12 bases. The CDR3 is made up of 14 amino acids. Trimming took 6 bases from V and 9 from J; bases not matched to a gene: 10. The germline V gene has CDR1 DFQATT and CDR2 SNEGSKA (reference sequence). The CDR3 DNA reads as TGCAGTGCCCCAACCGGGACTAGCGGGCCCACGCAGTATTTT. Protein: CSAPTGTSGPTQYF.

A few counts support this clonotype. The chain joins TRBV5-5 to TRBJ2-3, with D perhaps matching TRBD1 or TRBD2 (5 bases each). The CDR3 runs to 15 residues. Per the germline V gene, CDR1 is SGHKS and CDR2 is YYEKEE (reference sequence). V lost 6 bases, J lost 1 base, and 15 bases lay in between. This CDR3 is CASTLGVSGTDTQYF. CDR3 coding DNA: TGTGCCAGCACCCTGGGGGTTAGCGGCACAGATACGCAGTATTTT.

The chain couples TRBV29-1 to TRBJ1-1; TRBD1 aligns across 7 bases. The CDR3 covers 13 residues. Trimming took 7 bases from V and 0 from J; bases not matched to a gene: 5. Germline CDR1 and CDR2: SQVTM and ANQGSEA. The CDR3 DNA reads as TGCAGCGGGAACAGGGGCCTGAACACTGAAGCTTTCTTT. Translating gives CSGNRGLNTEAFF.

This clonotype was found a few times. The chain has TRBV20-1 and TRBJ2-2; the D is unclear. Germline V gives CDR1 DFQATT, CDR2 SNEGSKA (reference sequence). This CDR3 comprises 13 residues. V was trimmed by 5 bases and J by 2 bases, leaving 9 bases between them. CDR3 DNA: TGCAGTGCTCGGAAGATTAACACCGGGGAGCTGTTTTTT. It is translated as CSARKINTGELFF.

The DNA for the CDR3 is TGTGCCAGCAGTGAAACGCCAGGGCGGTACTTC. Protein: CASSETPGRYF. This chain connects TRBV2 to TRBJ2-7; perhaps TRBD1 as D (5 bases). Germline assignment: CDR1 SNHLY and CDR2 FYNNEI. This CDR3 spans 11 amino acids. V lost 2 bases and J lost 12, with 11 bases in between.

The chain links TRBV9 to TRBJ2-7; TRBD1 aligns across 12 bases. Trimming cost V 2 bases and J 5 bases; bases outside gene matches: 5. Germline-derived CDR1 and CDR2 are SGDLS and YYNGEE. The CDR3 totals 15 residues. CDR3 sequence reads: CASSVGTGGTDEQYF. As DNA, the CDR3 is TGTGCCAGCAGCGTGGGGACAGGGGGCACCGACGAGCAGTACTTC. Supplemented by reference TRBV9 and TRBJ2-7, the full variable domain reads DSGVTQTPKHLITATGQRVTLRCSPRSGDLSVYWYQQSLDQGLQFLIQYYNGEERAKGNILERFSAQQFPDLHSELNLSSLELGDSALYFCASSVGTGGTDEQYFGPGTRLTVT.

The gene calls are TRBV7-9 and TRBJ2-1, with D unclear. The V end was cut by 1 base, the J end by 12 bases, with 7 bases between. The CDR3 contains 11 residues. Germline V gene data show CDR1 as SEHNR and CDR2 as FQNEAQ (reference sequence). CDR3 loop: CASSLGGRQFF. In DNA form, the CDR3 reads TGTGCCAGCAGCTTAGGGGGAAGGCAGTTCTTC.

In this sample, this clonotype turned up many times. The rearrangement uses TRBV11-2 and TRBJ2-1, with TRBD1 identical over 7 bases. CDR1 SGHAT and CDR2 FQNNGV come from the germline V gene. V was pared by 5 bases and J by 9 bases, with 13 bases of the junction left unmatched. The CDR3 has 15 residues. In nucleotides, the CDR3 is TGTGCCAGCAGCCCAGGACAGGACACCCGAATTGAGCAGTTCTTC. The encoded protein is CASSPGQDTRIEQFF.